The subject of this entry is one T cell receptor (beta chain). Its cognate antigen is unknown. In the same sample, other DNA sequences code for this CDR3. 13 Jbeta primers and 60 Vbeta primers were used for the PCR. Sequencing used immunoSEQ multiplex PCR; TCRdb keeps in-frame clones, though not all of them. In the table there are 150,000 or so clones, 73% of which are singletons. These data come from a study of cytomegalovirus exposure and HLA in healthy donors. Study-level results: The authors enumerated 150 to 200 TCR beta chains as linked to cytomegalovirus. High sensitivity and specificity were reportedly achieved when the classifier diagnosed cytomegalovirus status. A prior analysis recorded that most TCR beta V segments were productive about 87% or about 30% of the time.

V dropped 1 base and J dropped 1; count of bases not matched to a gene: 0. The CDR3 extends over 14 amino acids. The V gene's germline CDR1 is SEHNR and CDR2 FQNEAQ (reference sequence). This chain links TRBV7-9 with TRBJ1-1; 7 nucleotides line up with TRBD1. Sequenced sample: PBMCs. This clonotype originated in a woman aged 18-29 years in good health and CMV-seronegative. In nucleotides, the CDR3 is TGTGCCAGCAGCTTAGGACAGGGGAACACTGAAGCTTTCTTT. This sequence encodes CASSLGQGNTEAFF.